The 29 T cell receptor beta chains below come from one sample, sequenced in a study of blood T cell repertoires in COVID-19. Some clones are missing from TCRdb's copy, which holds only in-frame ones; the method was immunoSEQ multiplex PCR. The table has about 140,000 clones, roughly 80% seen once. The sequencing sample was made of peripheral blood. These receptors were taken from a man aged 50-60 years with acute or convalescent COVID-19.

This chain's CDR3 is CASSPGVTVGELFF. The CDR3 nucleotides are TGTGCCAGCAGCCCCGGGGTCACCGTCGGGGAGCTGTTTTTT. The chain links TRBV6-4 to TRBJ2-2; TRBD2 might be the D (5 bases). V was clipped by 6 bases and J by 7 bases, with 15 bases between them. The CDR3 has 14 amino acids. Germline loops: CDR1 MRHNA, CDR2 SNTAGT.

The rearrangement joins TRBV5-6 to TRBJ2-6; D gene ambiguous. The germline V gene has CDR1 SGHDT and CDR2 YYEEEE. The CDR3 sequence is 16 residues long. Trimming stripped 0 bases from V and 4 bases from J, with 11 bases between. Here the CDR3 DNA reads TGTGCCAGCAGCTTGGATCAGTTTGTCGGGGCCAACGTCCTGACTTTC. Residues: CASSLDQFVGANVLTF.

The rearrangement links TRBV3-1 (or the pseudogene TRBV3-2) to TRBJ1-1; 7 bases are shared with TRBD1. V trimming: 5 bases; J trimming: 0 bases; junction bases outside the gene matches: 3. Germline V gene lookup returns CDR1 LGHDT and CDR2 YNNKEL (reference sequence). This CDR3 comprises 14 residues. This chain's CDR3 is CASSNTGVNTEAFF. The CDR3 bases are TGTGCCAGCAGCAACACAGGGGTGAACACTGAAGCTTTCTTT.

As for this clone: Sequence at one end of the junction differs from germline and may be a read error. The chain combines TRBV5-1 with TRBJ1-2; tentatively, D is TRBD1 (6 bases). The CDR3 totals 15 residues. Germline CDR1 and CDR2: SGHRS and YFSETQ. DNA of the CDR3: TGCGCCAGCAGCTTGGCCGCGGGGGACATTGACCCCGTTTCCTTC. This encodes CASSLAAGDIDPVSF.

This chain connects TRBV7-8 to TRBJ2-3; 8 bases line up with TRBD2. The V segment lost 5 bases and the J segment 9 bases; nucleotides outside the gene matches: 4. Germline V lookup: CDR1 SGHVS, CDR2 FQNEAQ. The CDR3 sequence is 12 residues long. DNA for the CDR3: TGTGCCAGCAGCCTTAGCGGGGAGACGCAGTATTTT. The encoded protein is CASSLSGETQYF.

The chain links TRBV27 to TRBJ2-1; 14 nucleotides line up with TRBD2. J gave up 7 bases and V 3 bases, and 5 bases lay outside the gene matches. Germline lookup yields CDR1 MNHEY and CDR2 SMNVEV (reference sequence). This CDR3 is 16 amino acids long. The CDR3 spells CASSLVGTSGGNEQFF. In DNA, the CDR3 is TGTGCCAGCAGTTTGGTAGGGACTAGCGGGGGTAATGAGCAGTTCTTC.

The rearrangement uses TRBV3-1 (or the pseudogene TRBV3-2) and TRBJ2-4; TRBD2 matches 7 bases. The CDR3 spans 16 residues. After removal of 0 bases from V and 1 base from J, the junction contained 3 bases not matched to a gene. The V gene's germline CDR1 is LGHDT and CDR2 YNNKEL (reference sequence). DNA for the CDR3: TGTGCCAGCAGCCAAGATACTAGCGAGGCCAAAAACATTCAGTACTTC. Protein: CASSQDTSEAKNIQYF.

This chain joins TRBV6-5 and TRBJ2-3; D possibly corresponds to TRBD2 (5 bases). Trimming left V 8 bases short and J 6 bases short, with 12 bases between. The CDR3 is 12 residues long. CDR1 and CDR2 from the germline V gene are MNHEY and SVGAGI. The CDR3 sequence is CASALGGDTQYF. CDR3 DNA: TGTGCCAGCGCACTTGGCGGGGATACGCAGTATTTT.

The V gene is TRBV25-1, the J gene TRBJ1-2; D unclear. V lost 4 bases, J lost 4 bases, and 7 bases lay in between. Per germline, CDR1 MGHDK and CDR2 SYGVNS. There are 12 residues in the CDR3. The CDR3: CASSAGIYGYTF. Here the CDR3 DNA reads TGTGCCAGCAGTGCCGGGATCTATGGCTACACCTTC.

The CDR3 nucleotides read TGTGCCAGCAGTAACAAGCGAGGGTTTCAAGAGACCCAGTACTTC. The encoded protein is CASSNKRGFQETQYF. The V and J genes are TRBV7-2 and TRBJ2-5; weak D call: TRBD2 (5 bases). From germline, CDR1 is SGHTA and CDR2 FQGNSA. Trimming left V 6 bases short and J 2 bases short, with 16 bases between. The length of the CDR3 is 15 residues.

Note on this clone: A junction boundary mismatches the germline segment, possibly from a read error. The chain is built from TRBV6-5 and TRBJ2-1; TRBD2 agrees at 10 bases. CDR3 length: 13 amino acids. Germline V CDR1 and CDR2: MNHEY, SVGAGI. The CDR3 loop is CASTSGAYNEQFF. CDR3 bases: TGTGCAAGCACTAGCGGGGCTTACAATGAGCAGTTCTTC.

This clone has a single count. The rearrangement uses TRBV30 and TRBJ2-6; D is perhaps TRBD2 (6 bases). The germline V gene encodes CDR1 GTSNPN and CDR2 SVGIG (reference sequence). The CDR3 extends over 15 amino acids. Trimming removed 4 bases from V and 4 bases from J, with 14 bases in between. The CDR3 protein is CAWTLGGAGANVLTF. The CDR3 region has the DNA TGTGCCTGGACTCTTGGCGGGGCCGGGGCCAACGTCCTGACTTTC.

This chain connects TRBV6-5 to TRBJ2-5; D gene unclear. V dropped 6 bases and J dropped 0 bases, with 11 bases sitting between them. Germline assignment: CDR1 MNHEY and CDR2 SVGAGI. The CDR3 is 14 amino acids. The CDR3 DNA is TGTGCCAGCAGGACGACACCGAACCAAGAGACCCAGTACTTC. This encodes CASRTTPNQETQYF.

This clone was seen only once. This may arise from a read error, as a much more abundant clone is one base away. CDR3 sequence: CASSTGTGGGIGTDTQYF. The CDR3, as DNA: TGCGCCAGCAGCACTGGGACAGGGGGGGGGATCGGCACAGATACGCAGTATTTT. The chain links TRBV5-1 to TRBJ2-3, with 11 nucleotides matching TRBD1. Germline V gene data show CDR1 as SGHRS and CDR2 as YFSETQ. The CDR3 extends over 18 amino acids. Trimming cost V 4 bases and J 1 base; bases outside gene matches: 11.

Here the CDR3 reads CASSLVPANYGYTF. The DNA of the CDR3 is TGTGCCAGCAGCTTAGTTCCCGCTAACTATGGCTACACCTTC. The chain uses TRBV7-9 and TRBJ1-2; no reliable D call. Deletions cut 1 base from V and 0 bases from J, with 6 bases between. In germline, CDR1 is SEHNR, CDR2 FQNEAQ (reference sequence). The CDR3 is 14 amino acids. The whole variable domain, filled in from reference TRBV7-9 and TRBJ1-2, reads DTGVSQNPRHKITKRGQNVTFRCDPISEHNRLYWYRQTLGQGPEFLTYFQNEAQLEKSRLLSDRFSAERPKGSFSTLEIQRTEQGDSAMYLCASSLVPANYGYTFGSGTRLTVV.

The chain employs TRBV29-1 and TRBJ1-1; no reliable D call. The germline gives CDR1 SQVTM, CDR2 ANQGSEA. CDR3 size: 10 residues. V lost 3 bases and J 6 bases, leaving 5 bases between the germline ends. CDR3 in DNA: TGCAGCGTTGATAGCCCTGAAGCTTTCTTT. This codes for CSVDSPEAFF.

This clone has only a few counts. The chain is built from TRBV5-1 and TRBJ1-2; TRBD1 matches at 8 bases. The germline V gene has CDR1 SGHRS and CDR2 YFSETQ. V was pared by 0 bases and J by 6 bases, with 7 bases of the junction left unmatched. The CDR3 totals 15 residues. The CDR3 region is CASSLEGQGAHGYTF. The CDR3, as DNA: TGCGCCAGCAGCTTGGAAGGCCAGGGGGCACATGGCTACACCTTC.

The V gene is TRBV7-9, the J gene TRBJ1-5, with 8 bases aligning to TRBD1. CDR3 length equals 16 residues. Germline-derived CDR1 and CDR2 are SEHNR and FQNEAQ (reference sequence). Trimming cost V 2 bases and J 3 bases; bases outside gene matches: 6. CDR3 amino acids: CASSLNLTGDNQPQHF. CDR3 nucleotides: TGTGCCAGCAGCTTAAATTTGACAGGGGACAATCAGCCCCAGCATTTT.

The chain carries TRBV5-1 and TRBJ2-5, with 10 bases identical to TRBD2. V gave up 4 bases and J gave up 3 bases; unmatched junction bases: 12. The CDR3 consists of 17 residues. Germline V CDR1 and CDR2: SGHRS, YFSETQ. The CDR3 spells CASSGMASGGSEETQYF. The CDR3 nucleotides read TGCGCCAGCAGCGGGATGGCTAGCGGGGGATCCGAAGAGACCCAGTACTTC.

The CDR3, as DNA: TGTGCCGACAATCTAAACGGGGACTATGGCTACACCTTC. It specifies CADNLNGDYGYTF. The rearrangement joins TRBV6-4 to TRBJ1-2; no firm D call. V lost 11 bases to trimming and J lost 3 bases, with 16 bases between them. The CDR3 has 13 residues. Germline CDR1 is MRHNA and CDR2 is SNTAGT.

The chain has TRBV2 and TRBJ2-1; D is unclear. Germline values: CDR1 SNHLY, CDR2 FYNNEI. Trimming removed 6 bases at V and 10 bases at J, with 19 bases between. This CDR3 comprises 14 residues. The CDR3, as DNA: TGTGCCAGCAGGGAGACCGACCATCTAAAGGAGCAGTTCTTC. It translates to CASRETDHLKEQFF. The full variable domain, rest sourced from reference TRBV2 and TRBJ2-1, is EPEVTQTPSHQVTQMGQEVILRCVPISNHLYFYWYRQILGQKVEFLVSFYNNEISEKSEIFDDQFSVERPDGSNFTLKIRSTKLEDSAMYFCASRETDHLKEQFFGPGTRLTVL.

This clone has more than one count but fewer than ten. CDR3 region: CATSRDPPAGGRTQETQYF. CDR3 coding DNA: TGTGCCACCAGCAGAGATCCCCCCGCAGGAGGCAGGACCCAAGAGACCCAGTACTTC. The rearrangement uses TRBV15 and TRBJ2-5, with a possible D match to TRBD2 (5 bases). This CDR3 is 19 amino acids long. Trimming removed 0 bases from V and 1 base from J, with 21 bases in between. CDR1 LNHNV and CDR2 YYDKDF come from the germline V gene (reference sequence).

The DNA of the CDR3 is TGTGCCTCGACAGGGGTTATCACAGATACGCAGTATTTT. It yields the protein CASTGVITDTQYF. The V gene is TRBV30, the J gene TRBJ2-3, with TRBD1 matching over 8 bases. The CDR3 is made up of 13 amino acids. Germline V lookup: CDR1 GTSNPN, CDR2 SVGIG (reference sequence). V lost 7 bases and J lost 2; bases outside the gene matches: 5.

With regard to this clone: The junction and the germline gene differ at one end; a read error may be behind it. The V and J genes are TRBV9 and TRBJ2-3; TRBD2 matches 9 bases. Germline-derived CDR1 and CDR2 are SGDLS and YYNGEE. There are 16 residues in the CDR3. The CDR3 sequence: CASSVGVAGATSPTNF. CDR3 coding DNA: TGTGCCAGCAGCGTAGGGGTAGCGGGGGCCACAAGTCCCACAAATTTT.

The gene calls are TRBV18 and TRBJ2-7; unclear D gene. V dropped 1 base and J dropped 4 bases, with 11 bases sitting between them. This CDR3 contains 14 residues. The germline V gene encodes CDR1 KGHSH and CDR2 LQKENI. The CDR3 loop reads CASSPRLSLYEQYV. As DNA, the CDR3 is TGTGCCAGCTCACCACGTTTATCTCTTTACGAGCAGTACGTC.

The gene calls are TRBV5-1 and TRBJ2-5; TRBD2 might be the D (7 bases). The germline V gene has CDR1 SGHRS and CDR2 YFSETQ. The V end was cut by 1 base, the J end by 5 bases, with 18 bases between. The CDR3 has 16 residues. The CDR3 is CASSLMGGGAAETQYF. The CDR3 DNA reads TGCGCCAGCAGCTTGATGGGTGGGGGGGCCGCCGAGACCCAGTACTTC.

As DNA, the CDR3 is TGTGCCAGCAGTGAAATGGCCGCAGCGCAGTATTTT. Translating gives CASSEMAAAQYF. The chain has TRBV2 and TRBJ2-3, with D uncertain. The CDR3 runs to 12 residues. Germline V gene data show CDR1 as SNHLY and CDR2 as FYNNEI. Deletions cut 2 bases from V and 10 bases from J, with 10 bases between.

The V call is TRBV5-4, the J call TRBJ1-2; a weak D match, TRBD1 (5 bases). V lost 3 bases to trimming and J lost 8 bases, with 11 bases between them. The CDR3 has 12 amino acids. The germline V gene encodes CDR1 SGHNT and CDR2 YYREEE (reference sequence). The CDR3 bases are TGTGCCAGCAGCTCACAGGTTGGGGGCTACACCTTC. Protein: CASSSQVGGYTF.

About this clone: Distinct nucleotide sequences in the sample also encode this CDR3. The rearrangement uses TRBV3-1 (or the pseudogene TRBV3-2) and TRBJ2-6; no clear D. Trimming removed 4 bases from V and 0 bases from J, with 7 bases in between. This CDR3 region has 15 residues. Germline V CDR1 and CDR2: LGHDT, YNNKEL (reference sequence). In nucleotides, the CDR3 is TGTGCCAGCAGCCCCACAGTCTCTGGGGCCAACGTCCTGACTTTC. Translated: CASSPTVSGANVLTF.